This T cell receptor (beta chain) comes out of a study of T cell changes during pregnancy in multiple sclerosis. Profiled with immunoSEQ multiplex PCR; TCRdb holds only in-frame clones, not every one. The sample lists around 80,000 clones, under 95% occurring once. Trimming left V 2 bases short and J 8 bases short, with 15 bases between. CDR3 size: 14 residues. Germline CDR1 and CDR2: SGHNT and YENEEA. The source of this sequence is a female donor with multiple sclerosis, enrolled in a pregnancy study. This sequence joins TRBV11-3 and TRBJ1-1; D not resolved. The sequencing here drew on peripheral blood, taken before pregnancy. CDR3 sequence (DNA): TGTGCCAGCAGCTTAACTCTCTCGCGGCTAGAAGCTTTCTTT. This sequence encodes CASSLTLSRLEAFF.